These 2 T cell receptor beta chains share one sample of origin, sequenced in a study of blood T cell repertoires in COVID-19. Measured with immunoSEQ multiplex PCR; TCRdb has only the in-frame clones, and not every one. This table holds some 150,000 clones, around 88% found once. Sequences were obtained from peripheral blood. The receptors were sampled from a woman aged 55-69 years with acute or convalescent COVID-19.

The J gene is TRBJ2-7, the V gene TRBV19; possible D gene TRBD1, 5 bases. The CDR3 has 14 residues. From germline, CDR1 is LNHDA and CDR2 SQIVND (reference sequence). V dropped 3 bases and J dropped 0 bases, with 9 bases sitting between them. The CDR3, as DNA: TGTGCCAGTAGTATCCAGACAGACTCCTACGAGCAGTACTTC. Translated: CASSIQTDSYEQYF.

The chain recombines TRBV9 with TRBJ1-4; a weak D match, TRBD1 (5 bases). Germline V CDR1 and CDR2: SGDLS, YYNGEE. The ends were cut back, 0 bases at V and 12 bases at J, with 12 bases in the middle. This CDR3 has 13 amino acids. CDR3 DNA sequence: TGTGCCAGCAGCGTAGGTACGGGGGGTCAACTGTTTTTT. Encoded protein: CASSVGTGGQLFF.